The present T cell receptor (beta chain) was sequenced within a study of long-term antiretroviral therapy in people with HIV. Study-level findings and limits: In HIV, the repertoires covered a tighter span of CDR3 lengths than in controls.

Germline-derived CDR1 and CDR2 are SGDLS and YYNGEE. V was trimmed by 0 bases and J by 6 bases, leaving 16 bases between them. CDR3 length equals 15 residues. Regarding this clone: The antigen is unknown.

The assay used was immunoSEQ (version v3.0), run at survey level. Assay: immunoSEQ multiplex PCR; the TCRdb copy retains only in-frame clones and omits some. This table has under 50,000 clones, 75% to 90% appearing once. The chain joins TRBV9 to TRBJ2-7; tentative D call: TRBD1 (6 bases). The sequencing used unsorted PBMCs, collected 3.1 years after starting antiretroviral therapy. This clonotype was obtained from a woman aged 45-60 years with HIV. The CDR3: CASSVDPQGRGEQYF. The CDR3 region has the DNA TGTGCCAGCAGCGTAGACCCACAGGGAAGGGGCGAGCAGTACTTC.